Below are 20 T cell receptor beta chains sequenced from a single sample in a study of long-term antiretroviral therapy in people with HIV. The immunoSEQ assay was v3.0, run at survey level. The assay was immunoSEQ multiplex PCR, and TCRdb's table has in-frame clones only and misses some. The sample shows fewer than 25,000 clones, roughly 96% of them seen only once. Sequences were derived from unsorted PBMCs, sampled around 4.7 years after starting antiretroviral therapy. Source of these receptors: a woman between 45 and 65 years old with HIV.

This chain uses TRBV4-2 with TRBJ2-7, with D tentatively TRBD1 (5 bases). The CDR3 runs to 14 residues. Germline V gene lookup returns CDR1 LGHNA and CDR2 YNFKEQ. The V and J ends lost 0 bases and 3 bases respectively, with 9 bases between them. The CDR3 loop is CASSQEVRGYEQYF. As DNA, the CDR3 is TGTGCCAGCAGCCAAGAAGTAAGGGGCTACGAGCAGTACTTC.

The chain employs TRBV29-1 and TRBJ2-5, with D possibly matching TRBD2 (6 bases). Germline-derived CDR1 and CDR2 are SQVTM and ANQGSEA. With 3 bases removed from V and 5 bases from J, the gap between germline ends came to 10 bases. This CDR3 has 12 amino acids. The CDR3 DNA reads TGCAGCGTTGAGGAGGGATGGGAGACCCAGTACTTC. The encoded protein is CSVEEGWETQYF.

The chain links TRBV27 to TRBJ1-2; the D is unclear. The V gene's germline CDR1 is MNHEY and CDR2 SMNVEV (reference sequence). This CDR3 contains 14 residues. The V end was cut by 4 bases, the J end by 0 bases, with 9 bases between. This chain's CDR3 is CASSYRIANYGYTF. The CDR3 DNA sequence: TGTGCCAGCAGTTACAGAATTGCTAACTATGGCTACACCTTC.

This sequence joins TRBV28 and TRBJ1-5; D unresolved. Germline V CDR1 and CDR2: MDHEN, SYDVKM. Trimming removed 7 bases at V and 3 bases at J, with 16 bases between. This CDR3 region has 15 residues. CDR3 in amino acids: CASTPTRAVNQPQHF. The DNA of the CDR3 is TGTGCCAGCACCCCCACGCGGGCAGTCAATCAGCCCCAGCATTTT.

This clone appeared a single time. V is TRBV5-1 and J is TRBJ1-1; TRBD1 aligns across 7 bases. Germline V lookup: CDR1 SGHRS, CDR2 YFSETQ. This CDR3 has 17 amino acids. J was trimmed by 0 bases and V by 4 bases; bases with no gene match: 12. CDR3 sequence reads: CASSLQGTDLMNTEAFF. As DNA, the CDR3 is TGCGCCAGCAGCCTGCAAGGGACAGACTTAATGAACACTGAAGCTTTCTTT.

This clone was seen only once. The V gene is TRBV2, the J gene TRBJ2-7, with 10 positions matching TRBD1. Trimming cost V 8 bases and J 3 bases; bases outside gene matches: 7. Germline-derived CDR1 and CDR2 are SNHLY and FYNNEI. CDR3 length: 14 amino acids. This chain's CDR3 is CASEAGQGHYEQYF. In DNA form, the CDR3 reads TGTGCCAGCGAGGCGGGACAGGGGCACTACGAGCAGTACTTC.

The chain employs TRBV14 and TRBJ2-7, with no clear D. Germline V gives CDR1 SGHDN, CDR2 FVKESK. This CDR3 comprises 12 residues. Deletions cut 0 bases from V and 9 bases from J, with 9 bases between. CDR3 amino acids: CASSQEQVVQYF. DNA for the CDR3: TGTGCCAGCAGCCAAGAACAAGTAGTGCAGTACTTC.

CDR3 loop: CASSLVQGASTEAFF. CDR3 DNA sequence: TGTGCCAGCAGCTTAGTACAGGGGGCGAGTACTGAAGCTTTCTTT. The V gene is TRBV7-2, the J gene TRBJ1-1; 9 bases agree with TRBD1. Germline V lookup: CDR1 SGHTA, CDR2 FQGNSA. With V trimmed by 1 base and J by 5 bases, 5 bases remained unmatched. The CDR3 contains 15 residues.

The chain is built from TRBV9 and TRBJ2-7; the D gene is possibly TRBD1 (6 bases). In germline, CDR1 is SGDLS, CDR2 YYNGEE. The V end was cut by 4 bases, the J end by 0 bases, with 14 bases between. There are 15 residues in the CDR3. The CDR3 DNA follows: TGTGCCAGCAGCCCTTCCGGGACATCCTCCTACGAGCAGTACTTC. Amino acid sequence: CASSPSGTSSYEQYF.

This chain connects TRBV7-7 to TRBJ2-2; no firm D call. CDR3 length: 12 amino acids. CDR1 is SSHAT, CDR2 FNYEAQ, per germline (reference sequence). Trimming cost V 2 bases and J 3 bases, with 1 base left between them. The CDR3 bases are TGTGCCAGCAGCTTACACACCGGGGAGCTGTTTTTT. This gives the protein CASSLHTGELFF.

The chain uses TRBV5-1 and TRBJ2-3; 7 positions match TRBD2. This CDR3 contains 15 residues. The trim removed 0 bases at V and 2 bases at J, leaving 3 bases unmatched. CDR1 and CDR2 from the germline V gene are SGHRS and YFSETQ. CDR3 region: CASSLGREFTDTQYF. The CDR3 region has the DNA TGCGCCAGCAGCTTGGGGCGGGAGTTCACAGATACGCAGTATTTT.

CDR3 coding DNA: TGTGCCAGCAGCTTAGTGGGAAGTTCTGGGCCTACCTACGAGCAGTACTTC. It yields the protein CASSLVGSSGPTYEQYF. The V call is TRBV11-2, the J call TRBJ2-7, with D unclear. CDR1 and CDR2 (germline): SGHAT, FQNNGV. The length of the CDR3 is 17 residues. Trimming took off 1 base at V and 2 bases at J, with 18 bases between the two ends.

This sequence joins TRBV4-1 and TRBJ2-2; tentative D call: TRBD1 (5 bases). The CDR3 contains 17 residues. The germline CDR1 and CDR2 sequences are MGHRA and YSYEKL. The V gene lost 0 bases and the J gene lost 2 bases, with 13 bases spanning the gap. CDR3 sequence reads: CASSQEVGAFNTGELFF. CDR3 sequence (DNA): TGCGCCAGCAGCCAAGAAGTTGGGGCCTTTAACACCGGGGAGCTGTTTTTT.

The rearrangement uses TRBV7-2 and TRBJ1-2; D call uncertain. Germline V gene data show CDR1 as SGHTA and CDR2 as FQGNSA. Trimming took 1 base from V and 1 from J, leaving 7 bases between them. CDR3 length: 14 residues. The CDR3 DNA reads TGTGCCAGCAGCTTAGTGACGGTTAACTATGGCTACACCTTC. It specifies CASSLVTVNYGYTF.

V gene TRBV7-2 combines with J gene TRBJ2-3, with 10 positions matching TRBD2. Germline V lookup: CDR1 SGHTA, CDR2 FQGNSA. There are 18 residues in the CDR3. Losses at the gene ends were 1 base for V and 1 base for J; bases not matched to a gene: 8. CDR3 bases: TGTGCCAGCAGCTTAGTGGGGGTACTAGCGGGACGCACAGATACGCAGTATTTT. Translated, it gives CASSLVGVLAGRTDTQYF.

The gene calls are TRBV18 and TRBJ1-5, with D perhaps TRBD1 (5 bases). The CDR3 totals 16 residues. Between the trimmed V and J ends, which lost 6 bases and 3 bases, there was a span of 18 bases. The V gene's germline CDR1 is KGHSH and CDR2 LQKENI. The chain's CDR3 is CASSPGATAINQPQHF. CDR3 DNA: TGTGCCAGCTCTCCTGGCGCGACAGCGATCAATCAGCCCCAGCATTTT.

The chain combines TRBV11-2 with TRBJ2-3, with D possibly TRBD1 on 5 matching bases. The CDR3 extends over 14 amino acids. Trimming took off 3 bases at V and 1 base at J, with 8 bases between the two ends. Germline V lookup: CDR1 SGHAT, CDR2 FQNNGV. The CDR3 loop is CASSFQGGTDTQYF. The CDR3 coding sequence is TGTGCCAGCAGCTTCCAAGGGGGCACAGATACGCAGTATTTT.

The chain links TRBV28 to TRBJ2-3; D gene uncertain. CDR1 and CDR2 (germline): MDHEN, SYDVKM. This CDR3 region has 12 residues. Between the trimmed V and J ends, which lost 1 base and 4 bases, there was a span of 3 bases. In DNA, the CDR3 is TGTGCCAGCAGTTTATCCCCAGATACGCAGTATTTT. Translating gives CASSLSPDTQYF.

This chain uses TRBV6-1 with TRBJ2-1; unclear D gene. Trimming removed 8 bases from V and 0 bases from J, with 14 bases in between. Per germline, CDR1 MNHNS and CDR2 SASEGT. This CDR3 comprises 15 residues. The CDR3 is CASAAHLSSYNEQFF. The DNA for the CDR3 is TGTGCCAGCGCCGCCCATTTGAGCTCCTACAATGAGCAGTTCTTC.

This CDR3 is CASSKVRGNTIYF. DNA for the CDR3: TGTGCCAGCAGCAAAGTCCGAGGAAACACCATATATTTT. V and J are TRBV21-1 and TRBJ1-3. TRBV21-1 has pseudogene status. This CDR3 is built from 13 residues.